The T cell receptor (beta chain) described here comes from a study of blood T cells in healthy people across ages. Combining a sample-barcoded 5' primer with a J-beta primer mix, a second PCR ran for about 7 to 12 cycles. TCRdb reprocessed the 5' RACE reads with MiXCR, giving one entry per CDR3 protein. The sample lists about 590,000 distinct CDR3 sequences; roughly 30% were seen once. This clonotype showed up many times. The CDR3 is 16 residues long. J gave up 8 bases and V 5 bases, and 15 bases lay outside the gene matches. From germline, CDR1 is SEHNR and CDR2 FQNEAQ (reference sequence). Sequencing input: blood. The chain employs TRBV7-9 and TRBJ2-3; 8 nucleotides agree with TRBD2. The receptor's source is a woman older than 75 in good health. The CDR3 reads CASSQRGAGEYRTQYF. The CDR3 coding sequence is TGTGCCAGCAGCCAACGGGGAGCGGGGGAGTATCGTACGCAGTATTTT.